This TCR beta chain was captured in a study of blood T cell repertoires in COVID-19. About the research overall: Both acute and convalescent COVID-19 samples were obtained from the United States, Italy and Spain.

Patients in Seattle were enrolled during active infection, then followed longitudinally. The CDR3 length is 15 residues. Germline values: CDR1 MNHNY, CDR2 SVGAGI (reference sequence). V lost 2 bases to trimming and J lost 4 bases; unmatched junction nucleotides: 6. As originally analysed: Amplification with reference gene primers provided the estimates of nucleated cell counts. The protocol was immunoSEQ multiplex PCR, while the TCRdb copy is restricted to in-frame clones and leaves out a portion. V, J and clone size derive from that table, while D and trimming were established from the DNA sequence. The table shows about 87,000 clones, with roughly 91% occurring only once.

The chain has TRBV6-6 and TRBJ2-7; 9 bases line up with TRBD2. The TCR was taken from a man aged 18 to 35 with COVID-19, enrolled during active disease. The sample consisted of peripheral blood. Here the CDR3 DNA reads TGTGCCAGCAGTTACCAGGGTAGCGGGAGTTACGAGCAGTACTTC. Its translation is CASSYQGSGSYEQYF.